A single sample gave rise to the 30 T cell receptor beta chains below, sequenced in a study of cytotoxic CD8 clonotypes in ibrutinib-treated CLL. Sequencing was performed with immunoSEQ multiplex PCR; in TCRdb, only in-frame clones are kept and a portion is missing. The sample lists approximately 97,000 clones, roughly three quarters seen once, with approximately 25% in the top ten. The sequencing used PBMCs, collected after 24 months of ibrutinib treatment. The receptors originated from a human donor with chronic lymphocytic leukemia.

The chain joins TRBV4-1 to TRBJ1-1; D uncertain. Germline V gene sequence: CDR1 MGHRA, CDR2 YSYEKL. The CDR3 is made up of 13 amino acids. Trimming pared 5 bases from V and 0 bases from J, leaving 7 bases between. CDR3 nucleotide sequence: TGCGCCAGCAGCGCGACAATGAACACTGAAGCTTTCTTT. Protein: CASSATMNTEAFF.

The CDR3 sequence is CASKYTGLAGAQEQFF. The CDR3 region has the DNA TGTGCCAGCAAGTATACCGGACTAGCGGGAGCCCAAGAGCAGTTCTTC. This chain joins TRBV25-1 and TRBJ2-1; 13 bases agree with TRBD2. Germline CDR1 MGHDK, CDR2 SYGVNS. This CDR3 has 16 amino acids. V was pared by 7 bases and J by 10 bases, with 13 bases of the junction left unmatched.

This sequence joins TRBV5-4 and TRBJ2-1; 8 bases align to TRBD2. The CDR3 has 14 residues. Germline V gene data show CDR1 as SGHNT and CDR2 as YYREEE (reference sequence). The V and J ends lost 3 bases and 10 bases, in that order; junction bases with no gene match: 9. DNA for the CDR3: TGTGCCAGCAGCTCCCTAAAGCGGGAGACAGAGCAGTTCTTC. Amino acid sequence: CASSSLKRETEQFF.

This clone was seen ten or more times. The chain couples TRBV6-1 to TRBJ1-5, with D possibly matching TRBD1 (5 bases). CDR3 length: 14 residues. Trimming removed 2 bases at V and 5 bases at J, with 10 bases between. Germline-derived CDR1 and CDR2 are MNHNS and SASEGT. This CDR3 is CASSEMQGYQPQHF. The CDR3 coding sequence is TGTGCCAGCAGTGAAATGCAGGGCTATCAGCCCCAGCATTTT.

The chain combines TRBV5-3 with TRBJ1-3; 8 nucleotides line up with TRBD1. TRBV5-3 belongs to the ORF category, with a function that is uncertain. The CDR3 covers 17 residues. After removal of 4 bases from V and 0 bases from J, the junction contained 9 bases not matched to a gene. As DNA, the CDR3 is TGTGCCAGAAGCGGGATTCTGGACAGGGACTCTGGAAACACCATATATTTT. This encodes CARSGILDRDSGNTIYF.

The chain couples TRBV27 to TRBJ1-2; 7 nucleotides line up with TRBD1. Germline V gene lookup returns CDR1 MNHEY and CDR2 SMNVEV (reference sequence). This CDR3 comprises 17 residues. The ends lost 6 bases at V and 2 bases at J; junction bases unmatched: 15. Written as DNA, the CDR3 is TGTGCCAGCAGCCCCTTAGCCCCGACAGGGATCAACTATGGCTACACCTTC. This codes for CASSPLAPTGINYGYTF.

This chain connects TRBV6-5 to TRBJ2-1, with 10 nucleotides matching TRBD1. Germline CDR1 is MNHEY and CDR2 is SVGAGI. This CDR3 spans 15 amino acids. After removal of 5 bases from V and 12 bases from J, the junction contained 13 bases not matched to a gene. In DNA form, the CDR3 reads TGTGCCAGCAGTCGGGACAGGGGCAAACCCCCAGGGCAGTTCTTC. It encodes CASSRDRGKPPGQFF.

The chain joins TRBV6-6 to TRBJ1-1; TRBD1 might be the D (5 bases). V was pared by 2 bases and J by 4 bases, with 11 bases between. This CDR3 is built from 14 residues. The germline V gene has CDR1 MNHNY and CDR2 SVGAGI (reference sequence). The CDR3 DNA is TGTGCCAGCAGTTACCTTGACAGTAGCACTGAAGCTTTCTTT. Its translation is CASSYLDSSTEAFF.

Only one count was recorded for this clone. The V gene is TRBV28, the J gene TRBJ2-1; no clear D. Deletions cut 7 bases from V and 0 bases from J, with 10 bases between. Germline loops: CDR1 MDHEN, CDR2 SYDVKM. This CDR3 spans 14 amino acids. The CDR3 DNA reads TGTGCCAGCACCCTGGCCCGCTCCTACAATGAGCAGTTCTTC. This gives the protein CASTLARSYNEQFF.

The V gene is TRBV7-9, the J gene TRBJ2-5; 10 nucleotides line up with TRBD1. The CDR3 runs to 16 residues. V lost 5 bases, J lost 1 base, and 7 bases stayed unmatched. The V gene's germline CDR1 is SEHNR and CDR2 FQNEAQ (reference sequence). CDR3 bases: TGTGCCAGCAGCCGAGGGACAGGGGTCCTCCAAGAGACCCAGTACTTC. Translated, it gives CASSRGTGVLQETQYF.

This chain uses TRBV27 with TRBJ1-2; 7 bases are shared with TRBD1. V shed 6 bases, J shed 4 bases, and the junction held 11 bases outside the gene matches. The CDR3 is 15 residues long. CDR1 and CDR2 (germline): MNHEY, SMNVEV (reference sequence). The DNA of the CDR3 is TGTGCCAGCAGATTAAGGGCAGGGGGGCTCTATGGCTACACCTTC. Protein sequence: CASRLRAGGLYGYTF.

This clone has a single count. The chain joins TRBV5-4 to TRBJ2-5, with D maybe TRBD1 (6 bases). The CDR3 spans 15 residues. CDR1 is SGHNT, CDR2 YYREEE, per germline (reference sequence). V lost 2 bases and J lost 5, with 16 bases in between. CDR3: CASSLMTGRGETQYF. In nucleotides, the CDR3 is TGTGCCAGCAGCTTAATGACAGGTCGGGGCGAGACCCAGTACTTC.

This clone came up once. The V and J genes are TRBV28 and TRBJ2-1, with unresolved D. The CDR3 spans 14 residues. From germline, CDR1 is MDHEN and CDR2 SYDVKM. V was trimmed by 8 bases and J by 2 bases, leaving 13 bases between them. The CDR3 DNA reads TGTGCCAGCTCATCAGTTCTTACCTACAATGAGCAGTTCTTC. Translating gives CASSSVLTYNEQFF.

The chain joins TRBV7-3 to TRBJ1-1; 8 positions match TRBD1. The trim removed 6 bases at V and 10 bases at J, leaving 10 bases unmatched. The CDR3 sequence is 13 residues long. CDR1 and CDR2 from the germline V gene are SGHTA and FQGTGA. In DNA form, the CDR3 reads TGTGCCAGCAGTCCAGGGGGCATAGCGAGAGCTTTCTTT. Residues: CASSPGGIARAFF.

The chain has TRBV7-2 and TRBJ2-3, with 8 bases fitting TRBD2. The CDR3 runs to 15 residues. The germline V gene has CDR1 SGHTA and CDR2 FQGNSA. V was pared by 1 base and J by 6 bases, with 6 bases of the junction left unmatched. This chain's CDR3 is CASSLVRREEDTQYF. For the CDR3, the DNA is TGTGCCAGCAGCTTAGTGCGGCGGGAGGAGGATACGCAGTATTTT.

V usage is TRBV4-1 and J usage is TRBJ1-5, with D unresolved. The CDR3 extends over 14 amino acids. V lost 1 base to trimming and J lost 2 bases, with 6 bases between them. CDR1 is MGHRA, CDR2 YSYEKL, per germline. CDR3 residues: CASSQAGGNQPQHF. CDR3 bases: TGCGCCAGCAGCCAAGCGGGCGGCAATCAGCCCCAGCATTTT.

The rearrangement joins TRBV27 to TRBJ1-2; D unclear. The CDR3 runs 13 residues. The ends were cut back, 3 bases at V and 3 bases at J, with 8 bases in the middle. Germline V gene lookup returns CDR1 MNHEY and CDR2 SMNVEV (reference sequence). For the CDR3, the DNA is TGTGCCAGCAGTTTCGTGGGTGACTATGGCTACACCTTC. Its translation is CASSFVGDYGYTF.

The CDR3, as DNA: TGTGCCAGCAGCTTCTACCGTGGACATCAGCCCCAGCATTTT. Protein sequence: CASSFYRGHQPQHF. The rearrangement links TRBV28 to TRBJ1-5; no reliable D call. The CDR3 runs 14 residues. The V gene's germline CDR1 is MDHEN and CDR2 SYDVKM. Trimming took 6 bases from V and 5 from J, leaving 14 bases between them.

The genes are TRBV11-2 and TRBJ2-1, with a possible D match to TRBD2 (5 bases). CDR1 and CDR2 (germline): SGHAT, FQNNGV. The germline V and J ends were trimmed by 2 bases and 9 bases, with 8 bases remaining between them. The CDR3 totals 12 residues. The CDR3 sequence: CASSLLEVEQFF. The CDR3 DNA reads as TGTGCCAGCAGCTTATTGGAGGTTGAGCAGTTCTTC.

This chain joins TRBV5-4 and TRBJ2-2; 9 bases align to TRBD2. Germline V gene lookup returns CDR1 SGHNT and CDR2 YYREEE (reference sequence). V dropped 0 bases and J dropped 4; count of bases not matched to a gene: 4. This CDR3 spans 16 amino acids. The CDR3 loop reads CASSLGSGSGTGELFF. DNA of the CDR3: TGTGCCAGCAGCTTGGGTAGCGGGAGTGGCACCGGGGAGCTGTTTTTT.

This sequence joins TRBV4-1 and TRBJ2-1; D uncertain. The CDR3 has 12 amino acids. V was clipped by 5 bases and J by 15 bases, with 17 bases between them. CDR1 MGHRA and CDR2 YSYEKL come from the germline V gene. The CDR3 sequence: CASSSHLKMAFF. The CDR3 DNA reads TGCGCCAGCAGCTCCCACCTCAAGATGGCGTTCTTC.

The chain couples TRBV6-1 to TRBJ1-1; 7 nucleotides agree with TRBD1. CDR1 and CDR2 (germline): MNHNS, SASEGT. V was pared by 8 bases and J by 7 bases, with 10 bases of the junction left unmatched. This CDR3 is built from 13 residues. CDR3 DNA sequence: TGTGCCAGCTCACCAGCTGGGGACAGTGAAGCTTTCTTT. It encodes CASSPAGDSEAFF.

As DNA, the CDR3 is TGCGCCAGCAGCCAAGGCGGTAATTCACCCCTCCACTTT. This gives the protein CASSQGGNSPLHF. The chain links TRBV4-1 to TRBJ1-6; D not certain. CDR1 and CDR2 (germline): MGHRA, YSYEKL. This CDR3 region has 13 residues. Trimming removed 1 base from V and 6 bases from J, with 4 bases in between.

The rearrangement joins TRBV2 to TRBJ1-2; D gene unclear. From germline, CDR1 is SNHLY and CDR2 FYNNEI. V was clipped by 5 bases and J by 8 bases, with 3 bases between them. The CDR3 length is 9 residues. As DNA, the CDR3 is TGTGCCAGCAGTCCCGGCTACACCTTC. Protein sequence: CASSPGYTF.

This chain uses TRBV29-1 with TRBJ1-1; TRBD1 matches 7 bases. CDR1 and CDR2 (germline): SQVTM, ANQGSEA. The V and J ends lost 8 bases and 10 bases, in that order; junction bases with no gene match: 10. The CDR3 extends over 11 amino acids. The DNA of the CDR3 is TGCAGCCTTTGGGACAGCGGTGGAGCTTTCTTT. It specifies CSLWDSGGAFF. Looking up the rest from reference TRBV29-1 and TRBJ1-1 gives the full variable domain: SAVISQKPSRDICQRGTSLTIQCQVDSQVTMMFWYRQQPGQSLTLIATANQGSEATYESGFVIDKFPISRPNLTFSTLTVSNMSPEDSSIYLCSLWDSGGAFFGQGTRLTVV.

The chain carries TRBV20-1 and TRBJ2-1; D gene uncertain. The CDR3 is made up of 11 amino acids. In germline, CDR1 is DFQATT, CDR2 SNEGSKA (reference sequence). Trimming pared 6 bases from V and 4 bases from J, leaving 7 bases between. Here the CDR3 DNA reads TGCAGTGCGGGATTTTACAATGAGCAGTTCTTC. Amino acids: CSAGFYNEQFF.

V and J are TRBV2 and TRBJ2-2; a possible D gene is TRBD1 (5 bases). V was clipped by 1 base and J by 6 bases, with 15 bases between them. Germline V gene data show CDR1 as SNHLY and CDR2 as FYNNEI. This CDR3 is 16 amino acids long. The CDR3 sequence is CASSEVGPRESGELFF. Here the CDR3 DNA reads TGTGCCAGCAGTGAAGTCGGCCCCAGGGAATCCGGGGAGCTGTTTTTT.

The chain joins TRBV9 to TRBJ2-1; the D gene could be TRBD1 or TRBD2 (5 bases each). V lost 7 bases to trimming and J lost 6 bases, with 17 bases between them. This CDR3 contains 14 residues. CDR1 is SGDLS and CDR2 is YYNGEE in the germline V gene. The CDR3 nucleotides read TGTGCCAGCGAAGGGACCCTTCCAGCCAATGAGCAGTTCTTC. This encodes CASEGTLPANEQFF.

This rearrangement joins TRBV27 to TRBJ1-5, with D unresolved. Germline-derived CDR1 and CDR2 are MNHEY and SMNVEV (reference sequence). V lost 3 bases and J 3 bases, leaving 9 bases between the germline ends. The length of the CDR3 is 14 residues. The CDR3 sequence is CASSFKGNNQPQHF. CDR3 DNA sequence: TGTGCCAGCAGTTTTAAGGGCAACAATCAGCCCCAGCATTTT.

The chain has TRBV28 and TRBJ2-2, with TRBD1 matching over 7 bases. The length of the CDR3 is 16 residues. The germline CDR1 and CDR2 sequences are MDHEN and SYDVKM. The V and J ends lost 3 bases and 2 bases, in that order; junction bases with no gene match: 6. For the CDR3, the DNA is TGTGCCAGCAGTTTTTTGACAGGGATAAACACCGGGGAGCTGTTTTTT. Residues: CASSFLTGINTGELFF.